A selection of T cell receptor beta chains follows, all from one sample in a study of Graves' ophthalmopathy and Graves' hyperthyroidism. TCRdb fed the multiplex PCR reads into MiXCR, producing one record per CDR3 protein. The data show a few hundred thousand distinct CDR3 sequences, approximately 15% seen once. Sequences were obtained from peripheral blood. The receptors come from a woman younger than 35 with stable Graves' hyperthyroidism. The conserved cysteine and the conserved F or W are not part of the CDR3 here.

v_call cdr3_aa
TRBV24-1 ATSKTGDYGYT
TRBV11-1 ASSSFRSGTVSYEQY
TRBV11-2 ASRLDRNQGYT
TRBV12-3/TRBV12-4 ASSFYSNQPQH
TRBV19 ASSIDHGQGRGYT
TRBV19 ASSPYPAGWVVSGGYT
TRBV6-5 ASSYVRANSPLH
TRBV19 ASSIGPGAGELF
TRBV4-2 ASSQDGTGGETQY
TRBV28 ASSLPSASETQY
TRBV2 ASSGRTGAKNQPQH
TRBV5-1 ASSLRVLMNTEAF
TRBV6-4 ASSGERSGSSYEQY
TRBV6-1 ASSLTGRQTQY
TRBV10-1 ASSGVGTPKRAF